Sequencing of this TCR beta chain was carried out in a study of radiotherapy plus CTLA-4 blockade in lung cancer. TCRdb keeps only in-frame clones here, not all; method: immunoSEQ multiplex PCR. The sample lists roughly 110,000 clones; 85% were seen once. V dropped 5 bases and J dropped 4 bases, with 8 bases sitting between them. CDR3 length: 12 amino acids. The germline V gene has CDR1 SGHTA and CDR2 FQGNSA. This chain uses TRBV7-2 with TRBJ1-2; D is unresolved. This sequence originates from a human donor with non-small cell lung cancer that progressed on radiotherapy plus ipilimumab. Some clones in this sample may be carry-over from other donors' samples. Specimen: peripheral blood, collected from a patient treated with radiotherapy plus ipilimumab. Written as DNA, the CDR3 is TGTGCCAGCAGCCGGACGGTCTATGGCTACACCTTC. Protein: CASSRTVYGYTF. Based on the CDR3 plus reference TRBV7-2 and TRBJ1-2, the full variable domain is GAGVSQSPSNKVTEKGKDVELRCDPISGHTALYWYRQSLGQGLEFLIYFQGNSAPDKSGLPSDRFSAERTGGSVSTLTIQRTQQEDSAVYLCASSRTVYGYTFGSGTRLTVV.